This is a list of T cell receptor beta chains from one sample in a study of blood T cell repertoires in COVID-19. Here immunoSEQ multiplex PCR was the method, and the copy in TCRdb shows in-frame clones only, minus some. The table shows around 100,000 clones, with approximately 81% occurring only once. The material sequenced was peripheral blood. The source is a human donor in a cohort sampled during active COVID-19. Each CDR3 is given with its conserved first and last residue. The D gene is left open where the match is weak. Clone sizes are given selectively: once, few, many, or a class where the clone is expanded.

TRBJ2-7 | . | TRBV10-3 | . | TGTGCCCTTTCCTTTGCCTACGAGCAGTACTTC | CALSFAYEQYF
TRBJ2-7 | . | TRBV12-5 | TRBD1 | TGTGCTAGTGGTTCTGGGACAGCACTAATCTACGAGCAGTACTTC | CASGSGTALIYEQYF
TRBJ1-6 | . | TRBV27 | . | TGTGCCAGCAGTTTGCTCGGGTCCACCCTCCACTTT | CASSLLGSTLHF
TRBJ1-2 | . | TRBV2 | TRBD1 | TGTGCCAGCAGTGTACGGACAGGCAACTATGGCTACACCTTC | CASSVRTGNYGYTF
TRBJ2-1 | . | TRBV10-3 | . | TGTGCCATCAGTGAGTCCGGGGGCTCCTACAATGAGCAGTTCTTC | CAISESGGSYNEQFF
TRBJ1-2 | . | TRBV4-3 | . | TGCGCCAGCAGCCAAGAACTTTCGGGGGGAGCTAACTATGGCTACACCTTC | CASSQELSGGANYGYTF
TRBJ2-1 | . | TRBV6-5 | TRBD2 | TGTGCCAGCACTCCAAGCGGGAGTGCTTACAATGAGCAGTTCTTC | CASTPSGSAYNEQFF
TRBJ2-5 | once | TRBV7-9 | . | TGTGCCAGCAGCTTATATGGGCCTGAGACCCAGTACTTC | CASSLYGPETQYF
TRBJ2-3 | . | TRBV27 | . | TGTGCCAGCAGTCGGGACTCAGGGGGTACGCAGTATTTT | CASSRDSGGTQYF
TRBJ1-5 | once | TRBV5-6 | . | TGTGCCAGCAGCTCGCAGGGGAATCAGCCCCAGCATTTT | CASSSQGNQPQHF
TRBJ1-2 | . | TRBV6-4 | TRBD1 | TGTGCCAGCAGAGGACAGGGGGCGAGTGGCTACACCTTC | CASRGQGASGYTF
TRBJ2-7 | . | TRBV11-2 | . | TGTGCCAGCAGCTTAGAAGTCACCGGGGTGGTTTACGAGCAGTACTTC | CASSLEVTGVVYEQYF
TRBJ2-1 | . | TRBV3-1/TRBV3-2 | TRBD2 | TGTGCCAGCAGCCAGGGACTAGCGGGGAATGAGCAGTTCTTC | CASSQGLAGNEQFF
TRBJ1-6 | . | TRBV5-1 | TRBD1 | TGCGCCAGCAGCCCGACAGGGGGGAATTCACCCCTCCACTTT | CASSPTGGNSPLHF
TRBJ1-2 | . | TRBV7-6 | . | TGTGCCAGCAGCTTGAGGCATGGAGATGGCTACACCTTC | CASSLRHGDGYTF
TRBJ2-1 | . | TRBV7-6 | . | TGTGCCAGCAGCTCACCCTCGATCGGCAATGAGCAGTTCTTC | CASSSPSIGNEQFF
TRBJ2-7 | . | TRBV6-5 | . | TGTGCCAGCAGTTACGGCGGGAACTCCTACGAGCAGTACTTC | CASSYGGNSYEQYF
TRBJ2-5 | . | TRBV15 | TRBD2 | TGTGCCACCAGCAGAGATCCCCCGACTAGCGGGAGTGAGACCCAGTACTTC | CATSRDPPTSGSETQYF
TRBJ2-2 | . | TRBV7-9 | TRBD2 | TGTGCCAGCAGCTACCTGACTAGCGGGAACACCGGGGAGCTGTTTTTT | CASSYLTSGNTGELFF
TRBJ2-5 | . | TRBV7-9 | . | TGTGCCAGCAGCTTACCCCCGCAAGAGACCCAGTACTTC | CASSLPPQETQYF
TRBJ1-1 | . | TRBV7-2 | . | TGTGCCAGCAGCTGGTCGGGGGGGGCCACTGAAGCTTTCTTT | CASSWSGGATEAFF
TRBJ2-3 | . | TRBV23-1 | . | TGCGCCAGCAGTCACGCGGAGGAGATAGATACGCAGTATTTT | CASSHAEEIDTQYF
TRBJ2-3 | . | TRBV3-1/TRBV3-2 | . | TGTGCCAGCAGCCAAGGACTGCCAAAAGATACGCAGTATTTT | CASSQGLPKDTQYF
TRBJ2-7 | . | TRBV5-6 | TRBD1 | TGTGCCAGCAGCTATGGGACAGTACTATACGAGCAGTACTTC | CASSYGTVLYEQYF
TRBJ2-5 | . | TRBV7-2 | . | TGTGCCAGCAGCTTAGGGGCTGCAGAGACCCAGTACTTC | CASSLGAAETQYF
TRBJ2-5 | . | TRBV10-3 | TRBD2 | TGTGCCATCAGTCCTCAAATAGCGGGAGGCGGAGAGACCCAGTACTTC | CAISPQIAGGGETQYF
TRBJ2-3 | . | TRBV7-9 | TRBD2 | TGTGCCAGCAGCTTAGCGAGCGGGGGGCGTACAGATACGCAGTATTTT | CASSLASGGRTDTQYF
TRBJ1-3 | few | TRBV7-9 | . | TGTGCCAGCTCTCCTATCGGGGGGCCTGGAAACACCATATATTTT | CASSPIGGPGNTIYF
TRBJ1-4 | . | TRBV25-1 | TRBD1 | TGTGCCAGCACCTCCCCCGGGACAGCCTATGAAAAACTGTTTTTT | CASTSPGTAYEKLFF
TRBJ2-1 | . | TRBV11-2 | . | TGTGCCAGCAGCTTATCGGTACAGACTAGGGATGAGCAGTTCTTC | CASSLSVQTRDEQFF
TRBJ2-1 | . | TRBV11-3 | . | TGTGCCAGCAGCTCGCCGGGGGTCCACAATGAGCAGTTCTTC | CASSSPGVHNEQFF
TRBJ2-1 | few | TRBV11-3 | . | TGTGCCAGCAGCTTATCCGGGTTAAACAATGAGCAGTTCTTC | CASSLSGLNNEQFF
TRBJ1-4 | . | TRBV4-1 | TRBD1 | TGCGCCAGCAGCTTAAGAGGACAGGCAACTAATGAAAAACTGTTTTTT | CASSLRGQATNEKLFF
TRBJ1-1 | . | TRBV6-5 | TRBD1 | TGTGCCAGCAGTATAGGACAGGGCACTGAAGCTTTCTTT | CASSIGQGTEAFF
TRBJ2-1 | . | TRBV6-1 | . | TGTGCCAGCAGTGAAATGCTTGGACAGAGGAATGAGCAGTTCTTC | CASSEMLGQRNEQFF
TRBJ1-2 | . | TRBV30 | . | TGTGCCTGGAATGTGATGGGGAGGAGAGGCTACACCTTC | CAWNVMGRRGYTF
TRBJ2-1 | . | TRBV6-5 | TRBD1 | TGTGCCAGCAGTTACAAATTCGGGACAGGGCCCCATGAGCAGTTCTTC | CASSYKFGTGPHEQFF
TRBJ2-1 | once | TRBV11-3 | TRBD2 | TGTGCCAGCAGCTTAGATCGGGGAGAGGCTAGCGGGAGGGCCAGTGAGCAGTTCTTC | CASSLDRGEASGRASEQFF
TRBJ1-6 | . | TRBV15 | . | TGTGCCACCAGCAGAGATCTTTATAATTCACCCCTCCACTTT | CATSRDLYNSPLHF
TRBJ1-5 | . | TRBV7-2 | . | TGTGCCAGCAGCTTGTTTTCAACCGGGGTCAGGAGGAATCAGCCCCAGCATTTT | CASSLFSTGVRRNQPQHF
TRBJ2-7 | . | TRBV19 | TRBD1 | TGTGCCAGTAGTATTAAAAAACAGGGGGCGACTTACTACGAGCAGTACTTC | CASSIKKQGATYYEQYF
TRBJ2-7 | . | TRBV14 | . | TGTGCCAGCAGCCAAAGCGGCCTCTCGGAGCAGTACTTC | CASSQSGLSEQYF
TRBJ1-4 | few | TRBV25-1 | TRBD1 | TGTGCCAGCAGTGAATCACCCGGGACAGCTTTTTCTAATGAAAAACTGTTTTTT | CASSESPGTAFSNEKLFF
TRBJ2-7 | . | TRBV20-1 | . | TGCAGTGCGAACAGGGCCAACGAGCAGTACTTC | CSANRANEQYF
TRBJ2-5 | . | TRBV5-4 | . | TGTGCCAGCAGCCGCTTAAGTGGGGGCCCGGAGACCCAGTACTTC | CASSRLSGGPETQYF
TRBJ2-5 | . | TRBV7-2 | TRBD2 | TGTGCCAGCAGCTCGACTAGCGGGACGGGGACCCAGTACTTC | CASSSTSGTGTQYF
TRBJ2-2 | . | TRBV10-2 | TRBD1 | TGCGCCACCAAGACTACAGGGGGCTATACCGGGGAGCTGTTTTTT | CATKTTGGYTGELFF
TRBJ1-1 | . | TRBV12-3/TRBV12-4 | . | TGTGCCAGCAGTTTAGCGCAAGTCAGAGGGGCTTTCTTT | CASSLAQVRGAFF
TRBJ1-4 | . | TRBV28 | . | TGTGCCAGCAGTTCCCGTCTAGAAAAACTGTTTTTT | CASSSRLEKLFF
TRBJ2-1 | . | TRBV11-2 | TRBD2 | TGTGCCAGCAGCTTGACCACTAGCGGCATCTACAATGAGCAGTTCTTC | CASSLTTSGIYNEQFF
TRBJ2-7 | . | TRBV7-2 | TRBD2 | TGTGCCAGCAGCTTTTCATCCGGACTAGAGTACGAGCAGTACTTC | CASSFSSGLEYEQYF
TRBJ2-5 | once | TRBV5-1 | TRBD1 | TGCGCCAGCAGCTTGGAGGGACAGGGGGCTTCAGAGACCCAGTACTTC | CASSLEGQGASETQYF
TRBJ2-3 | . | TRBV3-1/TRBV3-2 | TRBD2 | TGTGCCAGCAGCCCCCGCGTCGGGACTAGCGGCACAGATACGCAGTATTTT | CASSPRVGTSGTDTQYF
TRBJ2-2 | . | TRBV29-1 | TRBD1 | TGCAGCGTTCGCGGGACAGGAACGAACACCGGGGAGCTGTTTTTT | CSVRGTGTNTGELFF
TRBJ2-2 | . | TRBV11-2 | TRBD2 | TGTGCCAGCAACAGAGGAGCGGGGACCACCGGGGAGCTGTTTTTT | CASNRGAGTTGELFF
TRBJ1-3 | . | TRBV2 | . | TGTGCCAGCAGTGAAACGACAATTCTCTCTGGAAACACCATATATTTT | CASSETTILSGNTIYF
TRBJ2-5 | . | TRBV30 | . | TGTGCCTGGGCACCTCAACCAGGGACCCAGTACTTC | CAWAPQPGTQYF